This T cell receptor beta chain derives from a study of shared clonotypes between healthy human individuals. Whole-study context: In total, the donors were two women and a few men aged 18 to 49. Study-level findings and limits: Represented genetic and exposure-history diversity was restricted by having few donors.

The CD4+ fraction was divided into a CD45RA+ naive subset and a CD45RA-negative memory subset. The length of the CDR3 is 13 residues. V gave up 6 bases and J gave up 7 bases, with 15 bases separating them. Germline V gene lookup returns CDR1 SGHAT and CDR2 FQNNGV. Each subset's genomic DNA was shared equally among a number of immunoSEQ plates. Sequencing used immunoSEQ multiplex PCR; TCRdb keeps in-frame clones, though not all of them. The table shows some 1,600,000 clones, with around 98% occurring only once. Remarks on this clone: The antigen is undetermined.

The sequence was obtained from a young man in good health. The sample comprised naive CD4+ T cells sorted from blood. Described subset: CD45RA+ positively selected. The rearrangement joins TRBV11-2 to TRBJ1-2; D not resolved. The CDR3: CASRSHIGFGYTF. The CDR3 DNA sequence: TGTGCCAGCAGATCCCACATAGGGTTTGGCTACACCTTC. Looking up the rest from reference TRBV11-2 and TRBJ1-2 gives the full variable domain: EAGVAQSPRYKIIEKRQSVAFWCNPISGHATLYWYQQILGQGPKLLIQFQNNGVVDDSQLPKDRFSAERLKGVDSTLKIQPAKLEDSAVYLCASRSHIGFGYTFGSGTRLTVV.